One and the same sample provided the 4 T cell receptor beta chains below, sequenced in a study of a mutant IDH1 vaccine in newly diagnosed glioma. Their antigens are not known. Clones were read by immunoSEQ multiplex PCR, and TCRdb kept only the in-frame ones, dropping some. The data hold tens of thousands of clones, with 65% to 85% observed a single time. Documented time point: week 11, during vaccination. Each vaccine dose was 300 ug of mutant IDH1 20-mer peptide, with topical imiquimod. This material consisted of PBMCs, taken from a glioma patient whose treatment included an IDH1 peptide vaccine. The source of these receptors is a woman aged 18-30 years with glioma.

This clone was seen more than once but under ten times. The V and J genes are TRBV5-1 and TRBJ1-4, with D hard to call. In germline, CDR1 is SGHRS, CDR2 YFSETQ. CDR3 length equals 16 residues. Trimming pared 0 bases from V and 2 bases from J, leaving 11 bases between. The CDR3: CASSLAPLGTNEKLFF. The CDR3 DNA reads as TGCGCCAGCAGCTTGGCCCCTCTAGGGACTAATGAAAAACTGTTTTTT.

The CDR3 region has the DNA TGTGCCATCAGTGGATCGGCAGCTACTAACTATGGCTACACCTTC. Translated: CAISGSAATNYGYTF. The J gene is TRBJ1-2, the V gene TRBV10-3; D unclear. The CDR3 covers 15 residues. Deletions cut 4 bases from V and 0 bases from J, with 12 bases between. CDR1 is ENHRY and CDR2 is SYGVKD in the germline V gene.

There are a few counts of this clone. The gene calls are TRBV2 and TRBJ1-1; D ambiguous. With 2 bases removed from V and 1 base from J, the gap between germline ends came to 8 bases. The CDR3 has 14 residues. The germline V gene encodes CDR1 SNHLY and CDR2 FYNNEI. The CDR3 DNA reads TGTGCCAGCAGTGAACGGCAGGCGAACACTGAAGCTTTCTTT. Protein: CASSERQANTEAFF.

V gene TRBV7-9 combines with J gene TRBJ1-5; no firm D call. Germline V lookup: CDR1 SEHNR, CDR2 FQNEAQ (reference sequence). The CDR3 covers 15 residues. V was trimmed by 3 bases and J by 2 bases, leaving 11 bases between them. CDR3 nucleotide sequence: TGTGCCAGCAGCTTTGGATCCACGGGCAATCAGCCCCAGCATTTT. This sequence encodes CASSFGSTGNQPQHF.